This entry is about one T cell receptor beta chain. The CDR3 is 16 amino acids. The V segment lost 4 bases and the J segment 1 base; nucleotides outside the gene matches: 9. CDR1 and CDR2 (germline): GTSNPN, SVGIG (reference sequence). This table comes from immunoSEQ multiplex PCR, and its TCRdb copy is limited to in-frame clones, with some not included. In the table there are under 450,000 clones, 95% of which are singletons. The data belong to a study of shared T cell receptors in the human thymus. This receptor was obtained from a human donor. V gene TRBV30 combines with J gene TRBJ2-1, with 8 bases matching TRBD2. Sequenced: thymocytes. The CDR3 here is CAWKSSGRGSYNEQFF. The CDR3 DNA is TGTGCCTGGAAATCTAGCGGGCGGGGTTCCTACAATGAGCAGTTCTTC.